This is a list of T cell receptor beta chains from one sample in a study of blood T cell repertoires in COVID-19. Method: immunoSEQ multiplex PCR; TCRdb's copy keeps in-frame clones and lacks some. The sample lists approximately 160,000 clones, more than 85% occurring once. The sample was peripheral blood. The receptors originated from a man aged 50 to 60 with acute or convalescent COVID-19. Each CDR3 is given with its conserved first and last residue. Each record gives: V gene, J gene, clone size, D gene, CDR3 protein, CDR3 DNA. D genes are given only for firm matches. A row's size may be missing; if present it is once, few, many or a size class.

V: TRBV6-1
J: TRBJ2-3
size: -
D: TRBD2
CDR3: CASSESGLAGYTDTQYF
DNA: TGTGCCAGCAGTGAATCGGGGCTAGCGGGATACACAGATACGCAGTATTTT

V: TRBV7-2
J: TRBJ2-4
size: few
D: -
CDR3: CASSTRTSRGNIQYF
DNA: TGTGCCAGCAGCACACGAACTTCTCGGGGAAACATTCAGTACTTC

V: TRBV28
J: TRBJ1-6
size: once
D: TRBD1
CDR3: CASSLHGTGPRSPLHF
DNA: TGTGCCAGCAGTTTACACGGGACAGGGCCACGGTCACCCCTCCACTTT

V: TRBV27
J: TRBJ1-1
size: -
D: -
CDR3: CASSLSRNTEAFF
DNA: TGTGCCAGCAGTTTATCGAGGAACACTGAAGCTTTCTTT

V: TRBV19
J: TRBJ1-6
size: once
D: TRBD1
CDR3: CASSIGGTGDSPLHF
DNA: TGTGCCAGTAGTATAGGGGGGACAGGGGATTCACCCCTCCACTTT

V: TRBV6-5
J: TRBJ1-1
size: -
D: -
CDR3: CASHRDGGTEAFF
DNA: TGTGCCAGCCACCGGGATGGCGGCACTGAAGCTTTCTTT

V: TRBV24-1
J: TRBJ2-7
size: once
D: -
CDR3: CATSDPTSFEQYF
DNA: TGTGCCACCAGTGATCCCACTAGTTTCGAGCAGTACTTC

V: TRBV5-6
J: TRBJ2-5
size: -
D: -
CDR3: CASSTTGLWEETQYF
DNA: TGTGCCAGCAGCACCACAGGGCTCTGGGAAGAGACCCAGTACTTC

V: TRBV7-8
J: TRBJ1-5
size: -
D: -
CDR3: CASSLARGYDHNQPQHF
DNA: TGTGCCAGCAGCTTAGCCAGGGGCTACGATCACAATCAGCCCCAGCATTTT

V: TRBV24-1
J: TRBJ2-1
size: -
D: -
CDR3: CATSAYRNEQFF
DNA: TGTGCCACCAGTGCCTACAGGAATGAGCAGTTCTTC

V: TRBV6-5
J: TRBJ2-2
size: -
D: -
CDR3: CASSPTGMGTGELFF
DNA: TGTGCCAGCAGCCCAACAGGGATGGGCACCGGGGAGCTGTTTTTT

V: TRBV9
J: TRBJ2-3
size: -
D: TRBD1
CDR3: CASSPLRGQGHTDTQYF
DNA: TGTGCCAGCAGTCCCCTAAGGGGGCAGGGGCACACAGATACGCAGTATTTT

V: TRBV7-9
J: TRBJ2-3
size: -
D: -
CDR3: CASSLGQLVLYF
DNA: TGTGCCAGCAGCTTAGGTCAACTAGTTCTGTATTTT

V: TRBV7-2
J: TRBJ2-5
size: -
D: TRBD2
CDR3: CASSLFSGIETQYF
DNA: TGTGCCAGCAGCTTATTTAGCGGGATTGAGACCCAGTACTTC

V: TRBV12-1
J: TRBJ2-7
size: -
D: -
CDR3: CASSFLDSCSYEQYF
DNA: TGTGCCAGCAGCTTCCTGGACTCCTGCTCCTACGAGCAGTACTTC

V: TRBV18
J: TRBJ1-6
size: -
D: -
CDR3: CASSPMSQLSPLHF
DNA: TGTGCCAGCTCACCAATGTCACAGCTTTCACCCCTCCACTTT

V: TRBV10-3
J: TRBJ2-2
size: -
D: TRBD1
CDR3: CAISDGQGPGELFF
DNA: TGTGCCATCAGTGACGGACAGGGACCCGGGGAGCTGTTTTTT

V: TRBV10-3
J: TRBJ2-1
size: -
D: TRBD1
CDR3: CAIKGNNGDRGPYNEQFF
DNA: TGTGCCATCAAGGGCAACAATGGTGACAGGGGGCCCTACAATGAGCAGTTCTTC

V: TRBV11-2
J: TRBJ2-2
size: -
D: TRBD1
CDR3: CASSGDSQNTGELFF
DNA: TGTGCCAGCAGTGGGGACAGCCAGAACACCGGGGAGCTGTTTTTT

V: TRBV5-1
J: TRBJ2-3
size: -
D: -
CDR3: CASSLAGDTQYF
DNA: TGCGCCAGCAGCTTGGCGGGAGATACGCAGTATTTT

V: TRBV5-5
J: TRBJ2-7
size: -
D: TRBD2
CDR3: CASSLVASGTRSGREQYF
DNA: TGTGCCAGCAGCTTGGTGGCTAGCGGGACCCGTAGCGGGCGCGAGCAGTACTTC

V: TRBV4-2
J: TRBJ2-1
size: -
D: TRBD1
CDR3: CASSQGWTGGSDEQFF
DNA: TGTGCCAGCAGCCAAGGGTGGACAGGGGGTTCGGATGAGCAGTTCTTC

V: TRBV27
J: TRBJ1-5
size: -
D: -
CDR3: CATPRGGPSNQPQHF
DNA: TGTGCCACCCCAAGGGGAGGTCCTAGCAATCAGCCCCAGCATTTT

V: TRBV4-1
J: TRBJ2-1
size: -
D: TRBD2
CDR3: CASSQEGILGGSGKDEQFF
DNA: TGCGCCAGCAGCCAAGAAGGGATCTTGGGGGGAAGCGGGAAAGATGAGCAGTTCTTC

V: TRBV7-9
J: TRBJ2-5
size: -
D: -
CDR3: CASSSIADLETQYF
DNA: TGTGCCAGCAGCTCAATAGCGGATTTGGAGACCCAGTACTTC

V: TRBV6-5
J: TRBJ2-7
size: -
D: -
CDR3: CASSYSIAGKYEQYF
DNA: TGTGCCAGCAGTTACTCGATTGCAGGGAAGTACGAGCAGTACTTC

V: TRBV7-8
J: TRBJ2-7
size: -
D: -
CDR3: CASSSFRVSYEQYF
DNA: TGTGCCAGCAGCTCCTTTCGAGTCTCCTACGAGCAGTACTTC

V: TRBV6-5
J: TRBJ1-5
size: -
D: TRBD1
CDR3: CASSLTGGKPQHF
DNA: TGTGCCAGCAGTTTGACAGGGGGAAAGCCCCAGCATTTT

V: TRBV7-6
J: TRBJ2-1
size: -
D: -
CDR3: CASSHGYGSYNEQFF
DNA: TGTGCCAGCAGCCATGGTTACGGCTCCTACAATGAGCAGTTCTTC